This is a list of T cell receptor beta chains from one sample in a study of T cells after yellow fever vaccination. TCRdb processed the 5' RACE reads anew with MiXCR; each CDR3 protein has one entry. Of about 630,000 distinct CDR3 sequences detected, about 12% appear once; the ten largest clones hold just under 15%. Sequenced material: PBMCs, taken on the day of the yellow fever booster vaccination. The receptors originated from a man aged 30 to 45 who received the YFV17D yellow fever vaccine. The CDR3 runs from the conserved cysteine through the conserved F or W. Expanded clones are given a class, and other clones once, few, many or no size at all.

abundance	v_gene	j_gene	CDR3aa
few	TRBV7-6	TRBJ2-1	CASTPGVSGVEQFF
once	TRBV7-2	TRBJ2-7	CASSEPPAGAYEQYF
-	TRBV7-9	TRBJ2-2	CDSSFMDLRTGELFF
-	TRBV11-2	TRBJ2-7	CASSFSPAGETGEQYF
-	TRBV10-3	TRBJ2-3	CAIRQGAVGDTQYF
many	TRBV10-3	TRBJ2-7	CAISETGRLAGSYEQYF
many	TRBV5-1	TRBJ2-5	CASSYQGEETQYF
few	TRBV20-1	TRBJ2-3	CSARLRTMLGVDTQYF
many	TRBV5-8	TRBJ1-1	CASRFQLNTEAFF
-	TRBV12-3/TRBV12-4	TRBJ2-4	CASSLSSGIQYF
few	TRBV20-1	TRBJ2-1	CSAIAGVGNNEQFF
few	TRBV24-1	TRBJ2-3	CATSDNDFPDTQYF
few	TRBV7-9	TRBJ1-2	CASSLGEALPGGYGYTF
few	TRBV25-1	TRBJ2-1	CASSRVAGGTYNEQFF
many	TRBV24-1	TRBJ2-2	CATSETDGELFF
-	TRBV7-2	TRBJ2-1	CASSPSGSLSYNEQFF
-	TRBV4-3	TRBJ2-1	CASSQDELRYNEQFF
few	TRBV10-3	TRBJ2-7	CAISDNSGARRRGEQYF
few	TRBV7-2	TRBJ1-1	CASSSRRLLPEITEAFF
few	TRBV7-2	TRBJ1-6	CASTSEIDNSPLHF
few	TRBV12-3/TRBV12-4	TRBJ2-1	CASSLEAASYNEQFF
many	TRBV5-1	TRBJ2-3	CASSLDGRTDTQYF
-	TRBV7-9	TRBJ1-5	CASSLDRAGPQHF
few	TRBV12-3/TRBV12-4	TRBJ2-1	CASSPLGLAAYNEQFF
-	TRBV6-1	TRBJ2-3	CASSEGAGPSSTDTQYF
few	TRBV2	TRBJ2-1	CARTEDTGYQFEQFF
-	TRBV7-2	TRBJ2-1	CASSLDLTEQFF
few	TRBV20-1	TRBJ2-1	CSARVRGITYNEQFF
few	TRBV10-3	TRBJ2-1	CAISEGLAHRSSYNEQFF
-	TRBV4-3	TRBJ2-2	CASSPYGGRANTGELFF
few	TRBV7-2	TRBJ2-2	CASSLTQGTGGELFF
-	TRBV4-3	TRBJ2-1	CASSQDHLSGRLNNEQFF
-	TRBV5-6	TRBJ2-5	CASTLTQETQCF
-	TRBV9	TRBJ2-3	CASRRAGVDTDTQYF
-	TRBV7-2	TRBJ2-2	CASRKGLADTGELFF
-	TRBV20-1	TRBJ2-3	CSAREGTPGADTQYF